This TCR beta chain was recorded in a study of human T cells and chemical hapten exposure. In this sample, this clonotype turned up a few times. CDR1 and CDR2 (germline): ENHRY, SYGVKD. With 6 bases removed from V and 1 base from J, the gap between germline ends came to 15 bases. CDR3 length equals 15 residues. Indicated time point: pre-sensitization, week 0. Treatment meaning: therapeutic diphenylcyclopropenone sensitization with weekly scalp DPC. Sequencing started from total RNA isolated from unfractionated whole blood. TCRdb re-analysed the RACE reads in MiXCR, keeping a single row per CDR3 protein. The sample has 35,000 or so distinct CDR3 sequences, about 9.3% seen once; the top ten hold 27%.

The clonotype was recovered from a man aged 50 to 59 with alopecia areata. Some clones in this sample may be carry-over from other donors' samples. The chain employs TRBV10-3 and TRBJ1-1, with D maybe TRBD1 (6 bases). The sample here was whole blood, taken in connection with sensitization to the hapten diphenylcyclopropenone (DPC). For the CDR3, the DNA is TGTGCCATCAGGCGCCCGGACAGAGAGAACACTGAAGCTTTCTTT. This encodes CAIRRPDRENTEAFF.